This T cell receptor beta chain came from a study of OX40 agonist ivuxolimab in advanced cancers. Study-wide background: Patients were dosed intravenously with ivuxolimab at 0.01 to 10 mg/kg every 2 weeks. Study outcomes and limitations: Several nonresponders also turned out to have low normalized T-cell clonal expansion. Researchers did not establish what antigens the expanded peripheral T cells target.

This clone came up once. Its antigen is unidentified. This CDR3 is 15 amino acids long. With 0 bases removed from V and 5 bases from J, the gap between germline ends came to 14 bases. CDR1 is SGHDT and CDR2 is YYEEEE in the germline V gene. Some clones are missing from TCRdb's copy, which holds only in-frame ones; the method was immunoSEQ multiplex PCR. This table has under 20,000 clones, 83% appearing once. The starting material was CD4+ or CD8+ T cells sorted from blood, obtained in a trial of the OX40 agonist ivuxolimab. The clonotype comes from an adult with an advanced solid tumor such as melanoma, head and neck, liver or kidney cancer. This chain connects TRBV5-6 to TRBJ1-1, with D possibly being TRBD1 (5 bases). CDR3 DNA: TGTGCCAGCAGCTTGGGCCCCGGGGGTATAACTGAAGCTTTCTTT. It codes for CASSLGPGGITEAFF. The full variable domain, in which reference TRBV5-6 and TRBJ1-1 provide the parts outside the CDR3, is DAGVTQSPTHLIKTRGQQVTLRCSPKSGHDTVSWYQQALGQGPQFIFQYYEEEERQRGNFPDRFSGHQFPNYSSELNVNALLLGDSALYLCASSLGPGGITEAFFGQGTRLTVV.